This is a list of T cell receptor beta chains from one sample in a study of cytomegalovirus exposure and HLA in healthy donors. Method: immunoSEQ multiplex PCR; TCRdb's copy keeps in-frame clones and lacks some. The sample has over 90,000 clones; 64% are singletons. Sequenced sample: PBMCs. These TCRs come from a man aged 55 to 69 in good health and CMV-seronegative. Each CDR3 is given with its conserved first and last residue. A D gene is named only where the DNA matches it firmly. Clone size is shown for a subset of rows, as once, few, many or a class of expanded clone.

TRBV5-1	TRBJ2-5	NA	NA	CASSQQQETQYF	TGCGCCAGCAGTCAACAACAAGAGACCCAGTACTTC
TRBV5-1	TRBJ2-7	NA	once	CASSLQVSYEQYF	TGCGCCAGCAGCCTACAGGTCTCCTACGAGCAGTACTTC
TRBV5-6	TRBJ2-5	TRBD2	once	CASSSLASGKIETQYF	TGTGCCAGCAGCTCCTTGGCTAGCGGGAAAATAGAGACCCAGTACTTC
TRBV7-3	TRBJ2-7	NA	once	CASSPGSSPYEQYF	TGTGCCAGCAGCCCGGGGTCTTCCCCCTACGAGCAGTACTTC
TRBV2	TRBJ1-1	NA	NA	CASSDRSGRTEAFF	TGTGCCAGTTCGGACAGATCAGGGCGCACTGAAGCTTTCTTT
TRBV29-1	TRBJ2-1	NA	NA	CSVSGVGEQFF	TGCAGCGTTTCAGGGGTCGGTGAGCAGTTCTTC
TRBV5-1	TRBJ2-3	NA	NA	CASTSGDLPSTDTQYF	TGCGCCAGCACCTCGGGGGACCTGCCTAGCACAGATACGCAGTATTTT
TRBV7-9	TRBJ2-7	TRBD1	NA	CASSLGDRTYF	TGTGCCAGCAGCTTAGGGGACAGAACGTACTTC
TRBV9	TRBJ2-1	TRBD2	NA	CASSTGLAGSYNEQFF	TGTGCCAGCAGCACGGGACTAGCGGGGAGCTACAATGAGCAGTTCTTC
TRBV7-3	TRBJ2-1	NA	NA	CASSPSLGHINEQFF	TGTGCCAGCAGCCCCTCGCTCGGACATATCAATGAGCAGTTCTTC
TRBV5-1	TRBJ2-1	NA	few	CASSEQGSYNEQFF	TGCGCCAGCAGCGAGCAGGGCTCCTACAATGAGCAGTTCTTC
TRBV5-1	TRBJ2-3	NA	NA	CASSLALASTDTQYF	TGCGCCAGCAGCTTGGCCTTAGCTAGCACAGATACGCAGTATTTT
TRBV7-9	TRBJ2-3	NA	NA	CASSFGRGSFADTQYF	TGTGCCAGCAGCTTTGGGAGGGGGAGTTTCGCAGATACGCAGTATTTT
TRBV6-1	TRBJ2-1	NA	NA	CASYGYSSSYNEQFF	TGTGCCAGCTACGGGTACTCTAGCTCCTACAATGAGCAGTTCTTC
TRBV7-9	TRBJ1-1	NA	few	CSSSLARSMNTEAFF	TGTTCCAGCAGCTTAGCGCGGTCGATGAACACTGAAGCTTTCTTT
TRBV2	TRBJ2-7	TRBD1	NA	CASSEAPGQPSYEQYF	TGTGCCAGCAGTGAAGCGCCGGGACAGCCTAGCTACGAGCAGTACTTC
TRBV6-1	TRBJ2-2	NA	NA	CASSYTVGPGELFF	TGTGCCAGCTCATACACGGTGGGGCCCGGGGAGCTGTTTTTT
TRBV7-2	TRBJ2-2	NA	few	CASSWPLFF	TGTGCCAGCAGCTGGCCGCTGTTTTTT
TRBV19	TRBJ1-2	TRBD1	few	CASSIGTVPAYTF	TGTGCCAGTAGTATTGGGACAGTCCCTGCCTACACCTTC
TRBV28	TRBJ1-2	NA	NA	CASSLSKYRESYGYTF	TGTGCCAGCAGTTTATCAAAATACAGGGAATCCTATGGCTACACCTTC
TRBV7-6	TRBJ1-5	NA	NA	CASSLGAGSRQPQHF	TGTGCCAGCAGCTTAGGGGCAGGGTCTCGTCAGCCCCAGCATTTT
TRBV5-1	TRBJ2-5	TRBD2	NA	CASSQREGLETQYF	TGCGCCAGCAGTCAGCGGGAGGGCCTGGAGACCCAGTACTTC
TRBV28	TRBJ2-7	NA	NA	CASSPSTGRKSVSEQYF	TGTGCCAGCAGTCCATCGACAGGGAGGAAAAGTGTGAGCGAGCAGTACTTC
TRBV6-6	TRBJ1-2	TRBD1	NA	CASSYGLGGNYGYTF	TGTGCCAGCAGTTACGGGCTAGGGGGCAACTATGGCTACACCTTC
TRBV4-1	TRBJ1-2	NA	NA	CASSQLRADYGYTF	TGCGCCAGCAGCCAGTTGAGGGCGGACTATGGCTACACCTTC
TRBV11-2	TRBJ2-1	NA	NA	CASSLYQGRGFF	TGTGCCAGCAGCTTATACCAGGGAAGGGGGTTCTTC
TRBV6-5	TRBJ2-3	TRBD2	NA	CASSDSTSGGDTQYF	TGTGCCAGCAGTGACTCGACTAGCGGGGGAGATACGCAGTATTTT
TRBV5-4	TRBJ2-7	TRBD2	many	CASSPTSGSSYEQYF	TGTGCCAGCAGCCCAACTAGCGGGAGCTCCTACGAGCAGTACTTC
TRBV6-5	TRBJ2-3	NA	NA	CASSRTASTDTQYF	TGTGCCAGCAGTAGGACAGCTAGCACAGATACGCAGTATTTT
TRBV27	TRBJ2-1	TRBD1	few	CASSFGGRGLDNEQFF	TGTGCCAGCAGTTTTGGGGGCAGGGGGCTCGACAATGAGCAGTTCTTC
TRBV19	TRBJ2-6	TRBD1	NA	CASSTTGGALSGANVLTF	TGTGCCAGTAGTACAACAGGGGGCGCGCTGTCTGGGGCCAACGTCCTGACTTTC
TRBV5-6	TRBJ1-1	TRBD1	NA	CASSSRSAGGEAEAFF	TGTGCCAGCAGCTCTCGGTCGGCAGGGGGTGAAGCTGAAGCTTTCTTT
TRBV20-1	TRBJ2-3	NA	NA	CSPYTDTQYF	TGCAGTCCCTACACAGATACGCAGTATTTT
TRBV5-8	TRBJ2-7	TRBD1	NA	CASSLVGQGADEQYF	TGTGCCAGCAGCTTGGTAGGACAGGGGGCTGACGAGCAGTACTTC
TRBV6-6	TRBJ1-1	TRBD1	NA	CASTPRQGEAFF	TGTGCCAGCACCCCTAGACAGGGGGAAGCTTTCTTT
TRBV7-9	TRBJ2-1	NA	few	CSSSLWLEQFF	TGTTCCAGCAGCTTATGGCTTGAGCAGTTCTTC
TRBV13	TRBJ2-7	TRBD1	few	CASSLGQGISLSYEQYF	TGTGCCAGCAGCTTAGGACAGGGGATAAGTCTAAGCTACGAGCAGTACTTC
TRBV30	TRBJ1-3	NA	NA	CAAHPHTSGNTIYF	TGTGCCGCCCATCCTCATACTTCTGGAAACACCATATATTTT
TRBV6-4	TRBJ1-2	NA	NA	CASSDSMSGLAYGYTF	TGTGCCAGCAGTGACTCGATGAGCGGGCTAGCCTATGGCTACACCTTC
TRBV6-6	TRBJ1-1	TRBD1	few	CASSYTRATGGTEAFF	TGTGCCAGCAGTTACACAAGGGCAACAGGGGGCACTGAAGCTTTCTTT
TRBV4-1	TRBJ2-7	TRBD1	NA	CASRPTPGQGGYEQYF	TGCGCCAGCAGGCCAACGCCGGGACAGGGGGGTTACGAGCAGTACTTC
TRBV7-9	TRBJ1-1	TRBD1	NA	CASSSSGGQGRTEAFF	TGTGCCAGCAGCTCCAGTGGGGGACAGGGGAGGACTGAAGCTTTCTTT
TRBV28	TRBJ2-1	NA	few	CASRHGLTQGLINEQFF	TGTGCCAGCAGGCACGGGCTAACCCAGGGTTTAATCAATGAGCAGTTCTTC
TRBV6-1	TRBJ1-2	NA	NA	CASSEDTGPYGYTF	TGTGCCAGCAGTGAAGATACAGGGCCCTATGGCTACACCTTC
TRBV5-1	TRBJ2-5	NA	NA	CASSSQDPGGETQYF	TGCGCCAGCAGCTCCCAAGACCCAGGGGGGGAGACCCAGTACTTC
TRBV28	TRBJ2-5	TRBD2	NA	CASSLGVGRAETQYF	TGTGCCAGCAGTTTAGGGGTAGGGAGGGCCGAAACCCAGTACTTC
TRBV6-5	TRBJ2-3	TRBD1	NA	CASSYDRVSDTQYF	TGTGCCAGCAGTTACGACAGGGTATCTGATACGCAGTATTTT
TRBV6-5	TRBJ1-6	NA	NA	CASSYLTGLGSPLHF	TGTGCCAGCAGTTACCTCACAGGGCTCGGCTCACCCCTCCACTTT
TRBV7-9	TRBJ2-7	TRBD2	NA	CASSLSLGRWREKVHEQYF	TGTGCCAGCAGCCTCTCATTGGGGCGTTGGCGGGAGAAAGTCCACGAGCAGTACTTC
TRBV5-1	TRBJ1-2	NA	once	CASSLTNNGYTF	TGCGCCAGCAGCTTAACAAATAATGGCTACACCTTC
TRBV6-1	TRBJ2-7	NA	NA	CASSVSPGVYEQYF	TGTGCCAGCAGTGTAAGCCCGGGAGTATACGAGCAGTACTTC
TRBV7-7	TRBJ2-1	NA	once	CASSSQGSGEQFF	TGTGCTAGCAGCTCCCAGGGCTCGGGTGAGCAGTTCTTC
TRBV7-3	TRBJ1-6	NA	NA	CASSLRGQNSPLHF	TGTGCCAGCAGCTTACGAGGACAGAATTCACCCCTCCACTTT
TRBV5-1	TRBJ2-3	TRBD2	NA	CASSLGTSRDTQYF	TGCGCCAGCAGCCTCGGGACTAGTAGAGATACGCAGTATTTT